A selection of T cell receptor beta chains follows, all from one sample in a study of shared clonotypes between healthy human individuals. Sequencing used immunoSEQ multiplex PCR; TCRdb keeps in-frame clones, though not all of them. The data contain roughly 890,000 clones, 92% of them seen just once; the ten biggest clones take up 20% to 30%. The specimen sequenced was naive CD8+ T cells sorted from blood. These TCRs come from a man aged 25 to 45 in good health. CDR3s include the opening cysteine and the closing phenylalanine or tryptophan. Each record gives: D gene, J gene, clone size, V gene, CDR3 protein. The D gene is left open where the match is weak. The size field is filled for only some rows; it gives once, few, many or a size class.

-,TRBJ2-3,-,TRBV11-2,CASSWGTDTQYF
TRBD2,TRBJ2-1,few,TRBV6-5,CASSYGAGAYNEQFF
TRBD2,TRBJ2-3,-,TRBV7-9,CASSRGLAGITDTQYF
TRBD1,TRBJ2-7,-,TRBV5-8,CASRVGTESSYEQYF
-,TRBJ2-6,-,TRBV9,CASSVEQIGANVLTF
TRBD2,TRBJ2-2,-,TRBV7-9,CASSLIFQPGLDPGELFF
TRBD2,TRBJ2-5,-,TRBV10-3,CAISAGLAGKETQYF
-,TRBJ1-5,once,TRBV15,CATSRVGGNQPQHF
TRBD1,TRBJ2-3,once,TRBV10-3,CAIRPGQGTDTQYF
-,TRBJ2-7,once,TRBV27,CASSLSGLLAYEQYF
TRBD2,TRBJ2-7,-,TRBV9,CASSGASGDTYEQYF
TRBD2,TRBJ2-3,-,TRBV7-9,CASRHPLAGVHDTQYF
-,TRBJ2-2,-,TRBV5-4,CASSLSGTGELFF
-,TRBJ2-7,-,TRBV5-6,CASSLDRAHYEQYF
-,TRBJ2-7,-,TRBV16,CASSPAIIPERDAYEQYF
-,TRBJ1-1,-,TRBV12-5,CASGLGLGTEAFF
-,TRBJ1-2,-,TRBV19,CASSSDGYGYTF
-,TRBJ1-4,few,TRBV7-6,CASSLGVSWGEKLFF
-,TRBJ2-7,-,TRBV28,CATSDRSYEQYF
TRBD2,TRBJ2-3,once,TRBV5-1,CASSQLAGEDTDTQYF
-,TRBJ1-5,-,TRBV10-3,CAISWENHQPQHF
-,TRBJ1-1,-,TRBV4-1,CASSPYVDVTEAFF
TRBD2,TRBJ2-3,-,TRBV27,CASSLYSGSTDTQYF
-,TRBJ2-1,-,TRBV11-3,CASSLDTGTSSYNEQFF
-,TRBJ1-2,once,TRBV12-5,CASGLGQFQGYTF
TRBD2,TRBJ2-1,once,TRBV7-9,CASSSVLREGPKDEQFF
TRBD1,TRBJ2-3,-,TRBV5-6,CASSTGQGTDTQYF